Each of the 20 T cell receptor beta chains below was sequenced from the same sample in a study of blood T cell repertoires in COVID-19. The protocol was immunoSEQ multiplex PCR, while the TCRdb copy is restricted to in-frame clones and leaves out a portion. The table records over 90,000 clones, 81% of them present only once. Sequenced sample: peripheral blood. These receptor sequences come from a man aged 80 or over with active or convalescent COVID-19.

The V gene is TRBV6-5, the J gene TRBJ1-2; no firm D call. From germline, CDR1 is MNHEY and CDR2 SVGAGI. The germline V and J ends were trimmed by 8 bases and 4 bases, with 17 bases remaining between them. There are 14 residues in the CDR3. The CDR3 coding sequence is TGTGCCAGCGGTCGAACATTTACAATCTATGGCTACACCTTC. The encoded protein is CASGRTFTIYGYTF.

J is TRBJ2-1 and V is TRBV7-6; 9 bases are shared with TRBD2. The CDR3 loop spans 15 amino acids. V was pared by 0 bases and J by 6 bases, with 3 bases of the junction left unmatched. Germline CDR1 is SGHVS and CDR2 is FNYEAQ. This CDR3 reads CASSLAGTSLNEQFF. The CDR3 region has the DNA TGTGCCAGCAGCTTAGCTGGGACTAGCCTCAATGAGCAGTTCTTC.

The CDR3 DNA follows: TGTGCCAGCAGCTTTCGGCTTGCGGGGGTTACCACAGATACGCAGTATTTT. Encoded protein: CASSFRLAGVTTDTQYF. J is TRBJ2-3 and V is TRBV5-6, with TRBD2 matching 7 bases. V lost 2 bases, J lost 2 bases, and 11 bases stayed unmatched. The CDR3 covers 17 residues. Germline loops: CDR1 SGHDT, CDR2 YYEEEE.

The CDR3 sequence is CASSFVRGDEKLFF. CDR3 sequence (DNA): TGCGCCAGCAGCTTCGTCAGGGGGGATGAAAAACTGTTTTTT. J is TRBJ1-4 and V is TRBV5-1, with TRBD1 matching 7 bases. Germline-derived CDR1 and CDR2 are SGHRS and YFSETQ. V dropped 2 bases and J dropped 6; count of bases not matched to a gene: 4. The CDR3 covers 14 residues.

V gene TRBV12-3 or TRBV12-4 combines with J gene TRBJ1-2; 8 positions match TRBD1. V lost 5 bases and J lost 4; bases outside the gene matches: 3. This CDR3 is built from 13 residues. The CDR3 DNA reads as TGTGCCAGCAGTCTCGGACAGGGCTATGGCTACACCTTC. It encodes CASSLGQGYGYTF.

The chain carries TRBV28 and TRBJ1-2; D call uncertain. V lost 4 bases and J 4 bases, leaving 7 bases between the germline ends. CDR3 length: 12 amino acids. Looked up from germline, CDR1 is MDHEN and CDR2 is SYDVKM. The CDR3 spells CASSSSVYGYTF. DNA for the CDR3: TGTGCCAGCAGTTCGTCGGTCTATGGCTACACCTTC.

The V gene is TRBV3-1 (or the pseudogene TRBV3-2), the J gene TRBJ2-3; 8 bases map to TRBD2. Per germline, CDR1 LGHDT and CDR2 YNNKEL (reference sequence). CDR3 length: 17 residues. Losses at the gene ends were 3 bases for V and 2 bases for J; bases not matched to a gene: 10. The CDR3 DNA sequence: TGTGCCAGCAGCCACTATAGAGCGGGGGCCCCCACAGATACGCAGTATTTT. Translated: CASSHYRAGAPTDTQYF.

This chain joins TRBV7-2 and TRBJ2-3, with 9 bases that match TRBD2. Per germline, CDR1 SGHTA and CDR2 FQGNSA. This CDR3 has 17 amino acids. The trim removed 5 bases at V and 1 base at J, leaving 10 bases unmatched. The CDR3 spells CASSPFPAGGGTDTQYF. The CDR3 coding sequence is TGTGCCAGCAGCCCTTTCCCCGCGGGGGGGGGCACAGATACGCAGTATTTT.

The chain combines TRBV7-2 with TRBJ1-2; TRBD1 aligns across 8 bases. V lost 1 base to trimming and J lost 4 bases; unmatched junction nucleotides: 5. The length of the CDR3 is 15 residues. The germline V gene encodes CDR1 SGHTA and CDR2 FQGNSA. The CDR3 region has the DNA TGTGCCAGCAGCTTAGACCCCGGACAGGGCTATGGCTACACCTTC. It is translated as CASSLDPGQGYGYTF. Variable domain in full (rest from reference TRBV7-2 and TRBJ1-2): GAGVSQSPSNKVTEKGKDVELRCDPISGHTALYWYRQSLGQGLEFLIYFQGNSAPDKSGLPSDRFSAERTGGSVSTLTIQRTQQEDSAVYLCASSLDPGQGYGYTFGSGTRLTVV.

The chain carries TRBV7-2 and TRBJ2-7; TRBD2 matches at 9 bases. CDR1 is SGHTA, CDR2 FQGNSA, per germline. The CDR3 is made up of 19 amino acids. The trim removed 1 base at V and 2 bases at J, leaving 15 bases unmatched. CDR3 loop: CASSLGALAGSLRAYEQYF. The CDR3 region has the DNA TGTGCCAGCAGCTTAGGGGCCCTAGCGGGGTCGTTGAGGGCCTACGAGCAGTACTTC.

V is TRBV10-3 and J is TRBJ2-3; perhaps TRBD2 as D (6 bases). The CDR3 length is 15 residues. In germline, CDR1 is ENHRY, CDR2 SYGVKD. V lost 11 bases to trimming and J lost 6 bases, with 24 bases between them. The CDR3 reads CAAATGTAARDTQYF. DNA for the CDR3: TGTGCCGCCGCCACGGGGACTGCCGCCCGGGATACGCAGTATTTT.

The genes are TRBV15 and TRBJ1-5; D may be TRBD1 (6 bases). The CDR3 length is 17 residues. V was cut by 5 bases and J by 3 bases, with 20 bases left in between. CDR1 is LNHNV and CDR2 is YYDKDF in the germline V gene (reference sequence). The CDR3 loop reads CATSPSGNRASNQPQHF. The CDR3 bases are TGTGCCACCAGCCCCTCGGGGAACAGGGCGTCCAATCAGCCCCAGCATTTT.

The chain is built from TRBV5-1 and TRBJ1-6; D is possibly TRBD1 (5 bases). V lost 1 base and J lost 13, with 18 bases in between. The CDR3 sequence is 15 residues long. Looked up from germline, CDR1 is SGHRS and CDR2 is YFSETQ. CDR3 sequence (DNA): TGCGCCAGCAGCTTGAAGGGGCTGCGGGATCTTCCCCTCCACTTT. Its translation is CASSLKGLRDLPLHF.

This clone appeared a single time. The genes are TRBV28 and TRBJ2-3; D not certain. Germline assignment: CDR1 MDHEN and CDR2 SYDVKM. V lost 5 bases and J lost 9, with 15 bases in between. CDR3 length: 13 residues. DNA of the CDR3: TGTGCCAGCAGTATACTCACCCAGCGCACGCAGTATTTT. It codes for CASSILTQRTQYF. The full variable domain, with the rest looked up from reference TRBV28 and TRBJ2-3, is DVKVTQSSRYLVKRTGEKVFLECVQDMDHENMFWYRQDPGLGLRLIYFSYDVKMKEKGDIPEGYSVSREKKERFSLILESASTNQTSMYLCASSILTQRTQYFGPGTRLTVL.

The CDR3 nucleotides are TGCGCCAGCAGCTTGGATCGGGGGGCGGATACGCAGTATTTT. Translated: CASSLDRGADTQYF. The J gene is TRBJ2-3, the V gene TRBV5-1; a possible D gene is TRBD2 (7 bases). The CDR3 is 14 amino acids. V shed 0 bases and J shed 6 bases, with 11 bases lying between them. Germline V lookup: CDR1 SGHRS, CDR2 YFSETQ. Using reference TRBV5-1 and TRBJ2-3 for the parts outside the CDR3, the full variable domain is KAGVTQTPRYLIKTRGQQVTLSCSPISGHRSVSWYQQTPGQGLQFLFEYFSETQRNKGNFPGRFSGRQFSNSRSEMNVSTLELGDSALYLCASSLDRGADTQYFGPGTRLTVL.

This clone was seen a single time. The V call is TRBV11-2, the J call TRBJ2-3; unclear D gene. This CDR3 contains 15 residues. The V end was cut by 0 bases, the J end by 0 bases, with 7 bases between. Germline V gene data show CDR1 as SGHAT and CDR2 as FQNNGV. The CDR3 DNA sequence: TGTGCCAGCAGCTTAGATTCTGTTAGCACAGATACGCAGTATTTT. This codes for CASSLDSVSTDTQYF.

The rearrangement links TRBV5-1 to TRBJ1-1; 7 bases line up with TRBD1. Trimming cost V 4 bases and J 1 base; bases outside gene matches: 4. The CDR3 runs 14 residues. Looked up from germline, CDR1 is SGHRS and CDR2 is YFSETQ. CDR3 protein: CASSLGTANTEAFF. The CDR3 DNA reads as TGCGCCAGCAGCCTGGGGACAGCGAACACTGAAGCTTTCTTT.

The chain has TRBV2 and TRBJ1-6, with TRBD1 as a possible D gene (6 bases). The germline V gene has CDR1 SNHLY and CDR2 FYNNEI. The CDR3 runs to 15 residues. With 7 bases removed from V and 7 bases from J, the gap between germline ends came to 17 bases. In nucleotides, the CDR3 is TGTGCCAGCACCCGGCCCACAGGGTGGAATTCACCCCTCCACTTT. Protein: CASTRPTGWNSPLHF.

The chain carries TRBV29-1 and TRBJ2-5; 9 bases are shared with TRBD1. The trim removed 6 bases at V and 0 bases at J, leaving 8 bases unmatched. Germline V gene sequence: CDR1 SQVTM, CDR2 ANQGSEA. The CDR3 length is 15 residues. CDR3 region: CSVGGGTGYQETQYF. The CDR3 DNA reads TGCAGCGTCGGGGGCGGGACAGGGTACCAAGAGACCCAGTACTTC. The full variable domain, its missing parts supplied by reference TRBV29-1 and TRBJ2-5, is SAVISQKPSRDICQRGTSLTIQCQVDSQVTMMFWYRQQPGQSLTLIATANQGSEATYESGFVIDKFPISRPNLTFSTLTVSNMSPEDSSIYLCSVGGGTGYQETQYFGPGTRLLVL.

This chain connects TRBV13 to TRBJ2-5; TRBD2 aligns across 8 bases. The CDR3 runs to 15 residues. Germline-derived CDR1 and CDR2 are PRHDT and FYEKMQ (reference sequence). With V trimmed by 5 bases and J by 5 bases, 10 bases remained unmatched. This CDR3 reads CASSLYGGAVETQYF. As DNA, the CDR3 is TGTGCCAGCAGCCTGTACGGGGGGGCGGTGGAGACCCAGTACTTC.